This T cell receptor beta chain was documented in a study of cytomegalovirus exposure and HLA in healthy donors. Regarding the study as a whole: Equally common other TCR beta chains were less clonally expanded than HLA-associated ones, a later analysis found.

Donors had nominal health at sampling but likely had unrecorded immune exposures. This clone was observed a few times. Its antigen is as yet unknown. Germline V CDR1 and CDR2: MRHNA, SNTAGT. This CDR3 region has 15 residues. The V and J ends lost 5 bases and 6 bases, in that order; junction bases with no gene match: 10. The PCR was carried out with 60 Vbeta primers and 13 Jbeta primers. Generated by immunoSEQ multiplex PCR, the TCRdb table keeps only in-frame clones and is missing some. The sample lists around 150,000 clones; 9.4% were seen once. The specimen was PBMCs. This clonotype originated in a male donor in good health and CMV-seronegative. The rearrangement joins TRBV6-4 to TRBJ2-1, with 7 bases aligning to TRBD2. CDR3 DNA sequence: TGTGCCAGCAGTTTAGCGGCTGGGGGGGGCAATGAGCAGTTCTTC. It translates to CASSLAAGGGNEQFF.